This T cell receptor (beta chain) was identified in a study of CD8 T cells in Susac syndrome. Study findings and constraints: Regarding the TCR sequencing and HLA analysis, the study admitted that a relatively small number of individuals were involved.

TCR beta sequencing covered blood CD8+ and CD4+ T cells. RNA totalling roughly 0.5 to 1 ug underwent reverse transcription with random hexamers. Amplification of TCR beta CDR3 across 54 Vbeta and 13 Jbeta was performed with immunoSEQ multiplex PCR. TCRdb used MiXCR to reprocess the immunoSEQ multiplex PCR reads, holding one entry per CDR3 protein. This sample has 92,000 or so distinct CDR3 sequences; 96% occur once, and the top ten carry 0.55% to 0.75%. In regard to this clonotype: As yet, its antigen is unknown.

This clonotype was sampled from a human donor with Susac syndrome. The sequencing sample was made of CD8+ T cells from PBMCs.

In DNA form, the CDR3 reads TGTGCCACCAGCAAAGAAAGCTCCCCAGGGTTGGGTAAAGGCTACACCTTC. Residues: CATSKESSPGLGKGYTF. This chain joins TRBV15 and TRBJ1-2, with a weak D call TRBD1 (5 bases). CDR3 length equals 17 residues. CDR1 is LNHNV and CDR2 is YYDKDF in the germline V gene (reference sequence). V was trimmed by 4 bases and J by 8 bases, leaving 26 bases between them.